The 8 T cell receptor beta chains given below trace back to one sample, sequenced in a study of CD8 T cells in ankylosing spondylitis. Using its own MiXCR run on the 5' RACE reads, TCRdb lists one record per CDR3 protein. The sample consists of around 88,000 distinct CDR3 sequences, just under 9% of them appearing once. The source material was blood, either unsorted or a sorted T cell fraction (not recorded which). The receptor source for this set is a male donor with ankylosing spondylitis or in good health (not recorded which).

This clonotype turned up a few times. The chain joins TRBV2 to TRBJ2-7; a weak D match, TRBD1 (5 bases). The CDR3 is 14 amino acids. The germline V gene encodes CDR1 SNHLY and CDR2 FYNNEI. V lost 2 bases, J lost 3 bases, and 11 bases lay in between. This CDR3 reads CASSEQGVLYEQYF. In DNA, the CDR3 is TGTGCCAGCAGTGAACAGGGTGTGCTCTACGAGCAGTACTTC.

As concerns this clonotype: A much larger clone is a single base away; this may be a read error. The chain carries TRBV5-1 and TRBJ2-7; no firm D call. Trimming pared 4 bases from V and 5 bases from J, leaving 7 bases between. CDR3 length: 11 amino acids. Germline V gene sequence: CDR1 SGHRS, CDR2 YFSETQ. The CDR3 region has the DNA TGCGCCAGCAGCGGTGGCAACGAGCAGTACTTC. As protein: CASSGGNEQYF.

This clonotype was observed many times. The chain uses TRBV5-1 and TRBJ2-7; D is possibly TRBD2 (7 bases). Trimming cost V 1 base and J 3 bases, with 17 bases left between them. CDR3 length: 16 residues. Germline CDR1 SGHRS, CDR2 YFSETQ. The chain's CDR3 is CASSLWGPPGGYEQYF. In DNA form, the CDR3 reads TGCGCCAGCAGCTTGTGGGGGCCACCGGGGGGCTACGAGCAGTACTTC.

This clonotype was seen only a few times. The chain combines TRBV28 with TRBJ2-4; a weak D match, TRBD2 (6 bases). V was trimmed by 8 bases and J by 0 bases, leaving 17 bases between them. Germline CDR1 reads MDHEN; CDR2 reads SYDVKM. This CDR3 region has 16 residues. This CDR3 is CASQAGSGLAKNIQYF. In nucleotides, the CDR3 is TGTGCCAGCCAGGCGGGTAGCGGACTAGCCAAAAACATTCAGTACTTC. The variable domain in full, completed from reference TRBV28 and TRBJ2-4, reads DVKVTQSSRYLVKRTGEKVFLECVQDMDHENMFWYRQDPGLGLRLIYFSYDVKMKEKGDIPEGYSVSREKKERFSLILESASTNQTSMYLCASQAGSGLAKNIQYFGAGTRLSVL.

This clonotype was detected many times. The chain recombines TRBV7-8 with TRBJ2-7, with TRBD2 identical over 8 bases. The V gene's germline CDR1 is SGHVS and CDR2 FQNEAQ. V shed 1 base, J shed 0 bases, and the junction held 14 bases outside the gene matches. The CDR3 spans 19 residues. The chain's CDR3 is CASSLVSGGLAGPSYEQYF. CDR3 coding DNA: TGTGCCAGCAGCTTAGTGTCGGGGGGATTAGCGGGGCCCTCCTACGAGCAGTACTTC. Drawing the rest from reference TRBV7-8 and TRBJ2-7, the complete variable domain is GAGVSQSPRYKVAKRGQDVALRCDPISGHVSLFWYQQALGQGPEFLTYFQNEAQLDKSGLPSDRFFAERPEGSVSTLKIQRTQQEDSAVYLCASSLVSGGLAGPSYEQYFGPGTRLTVT.

In its sample, this clonotype was seen many times. The chain uses TRBV3-1 and TRBJ1-5; weak D call: TRBD1 (5 bases). Germline loops: CDR1 LGHDT, CDR2 YNNKEL (reference sequence). The germline V and J ends were trimmed by 5 bases and 3 bases, with 11 bases remaining between them. This CDR3 has 14 amino acids. CDR3 coding DNA: TGTGCCAGCAGCTCTGGACACATCAATCAGCCCCAGCATTTT. It codes for CASSSGHINQPQHF.

The chain carries TRBV7-9 and TRBJ2-6; 7 bases line up with TRBD1. CDR3 size: 16 residues. Germline assignment: CDR1 SEHNR and CDR2 FQNEAQ (reference sequence). V trimming: 5 bases; J trimming: 4 bases; junction bases outside the gene matches: 8. The CDR3 loop is CASSADRAAGANVLTF. The DNA of the CDR3 is TGTGCCAGCAGCGCAGACAGGGCCGCCGGGGCCAACGTCCTGACTTTC.

This clonotype was observed many times. The gene calls are TRBV28 and TRBJ1-2; 7 nucleotides match TRBD1. The CDR3 runs to 13 residues. Germline-derived CDR1 and CDR2 are MDHEN and SYDVKM. V was clipped by 7 bases and J by 4 bases; unmatched bases: 6. The CDR3, as DNA: TGTGCCAGCAACCTGGGACAGAGCTATGGCTACACCTTC. It is translated as CASNLGQSYGYTF.